This T cell receptor beta chain was identified during a study of blood T cell repertoires in COVID-19. Whole-study context: COVID-19 samples, acute and convalescent, were from the United States, Italy and Spain. In each case, the material was cDNA or gDNA derived from T cells, B-cell-depleted T cells, or PBMCs.

This clone was seen a handful of times. Under the authors' procedure: Amplifying reference gene primers gave estimates of nucleated cell counts. Using immunoSEQ multiplex PCR, the repertoire was profiled, and TCRdb retains in-frame clones only, with some absent. Clonal size and the V and J genes are those of that table, whereas D and trimming came from the DNA. The top ten hold more than 8.5% of the sample, which has 110,000 to 150,000 clones, 84% seen once. This CDR3 has 14 residues. The V gene's germline CDR1 is PRHDT and CDR2 FYEKMQ (reference sequence). After removal of 4 bases from V and 6 bases from J, the junction contained 8 bases not matched to a gene.

The sequence came from a man in his 60s with active or convalescent COVID-19. The rearrangement uses TRBV13 and TRBJ1-2; 7 positions agree with TRBD1. Sequenced material: peripheral blood. The CDR3: CASSSHGQVNGYTF. In DNA form, the CDR3 reads TGTGCCAGCAGCTCTCACGGACAGGTGAATGGCTACACCTTC. The full variable domain, with the rest looked up from reference TRBV13 and TRBJ1-2, is AAGVIQSPRHLIKEKRETATLKCYPIPRHDTVYWYQQGPGQDPQFLISFYEKMQSDKGSIPDRFSAQQFSDYHSELNMSSLELGDSALYFCASSSHGQVNGYTFGSGTRLTVV.